The T cell receptor (beta chain) described here comes from a study of blood T cell repertoires in COVID-19 (dated by TCRdb to 2020 to 2022). Concerning the study at large: Samples from collaborators originated in the United States, Italy and Spain and spanned both the acute and convalescent phases of COVID-19. The material from the prospective study consisted of cDNA or gDNA derived from T cells, B-cell-depleted T cells, or PBMCs. Subjects who had been exposed to COVID-19, were actively infected with it, or had recovered from it provided the deeply sampled blood TCRbeta repertoires that made up the dataset. The repertoires were released in a freely available public database meant as a resource for research on the immune response to SARS-CoV-2. Samples were obtained from the ongoing ImmuneRACE study (first 160 participants) and from some 1,200 subjects provided by 6 global collaborators. A de-identified subject ID, COVID-19 status, age in years and sex were almost always included in the sample metadata. HLA class I and class II types, where available, came from metadata supplied by the sample provider rather than from assay-based typing.

Each collaborating institution followed its own protocols to collect whole blood in K2EDTA tubes. For TCRbeta analysis, collaborator samples were shipped as frozen whole blood, as isolated PBMCs, or as DNA extracted from either sample type. The immunoSEQ Assay, a bias-controlled multiplex PCR, was used to amplify TCRbeta CDR3 regions from genomic DNA. Per the original workflow: The number of nucleated cells in each sample was estimated from the amplification of reference gene primers within the assay. To quantify the absolute abundance of each unique TCRbeta CDR3 rearrangement, sequence reads were collapsed and filtered. For each sample, productive Simpson clonality was calculated as the square root of Simpson's diversity index across productive rearrangements. Imported from immuneACCESS, the table was reduced by TCRdb to in-frame sequences with V and J called. These copies leave out some clones; in studies compared against another copy, an unresolved V gene accounts for under half, and the cause of the remainder is not known. V, J and clone size were drawn from that table, and D and trimming were deduced from the DNA. Present in this sample are 110,000 or so clones, roughly nine tenths of which were seen just once. The ten biggest clones cover 25% to 30% of the sample.

Looking up the germline V gene yields CDR1 SGHAT and CDR2 FQNNGV. Relative to germline, V is 5 bases shorter and J is 5 bases shorter, with 16 bases between their ends. From the cysteine up to the phenylalanine, the CDR3 has a length of 15 residues. Of the read, only the CDR3 DNA is kept; its 45 bases are in frame from base 1. Overall study outcomes, separate from this receptor: How much clinical and demographic metadata was included differed by source and by participant, and the metadata was provided uncurated.

With respect to this clone: It has no known antigen specificity. There are no base qualities to consult, and no much larger clone falls within one base.

The TCR comes from a man in his 70s with active or convalescent COVID-19. This chain joins TRBV11-2 to TRBJ2-4, with TRBD2 as a weak D call on 6 bases. The specimen was peripheral blood. In nucleotide form, the sequence is TGTGCCAGCAGCCACGTCAGCGGGTACGAAAACATTCAGTACTTC. Translated, this is CASSHVSGYENIQYF.